These 13 T cell receptor beta chains came from one sample sequenced in a study of CD8 T cells in ankylosing spondylitis. Regarding the study as a whole: A motif of fewer than ten highly homologous TCR beta variants was seen as apparently characteristic of ankylosing spondylitis blood.

No antigen has been assigned to these receptors. MiXCR, run by TCRdb on the 5' RACE reads, gives a single entry per CDR3 protein. The sample lists some 840,000 distinct CDR3 sequences, about 10% occurring once. Sequenced material: blood, either unsorted or a sorted T cell fraction (not recorded which). The source is a male donor with ankylosing spondylitis.

The sample holds many counts of this clonotype. This chain uses TRBV7-9 with TRBJ2-7, with D uncertain. This CDR3 is built from 12 residues. V was shortened by 3 bases and J by 3 bases, with 6 bases between the two germline ends. Germline CDR1 is SEHNR and CDR2 is FQNEAQ (reference sequence). CDR3 nucleotides: TGTGCCAGCAGCTTGACCTACTACGAGCAGTACTTC. Translating gives CASSLTYYEQYF. The whole variable domain, remainder taken from reference TRBV7-9 and TRBJ2-7, is DTGVSQNPRHKITKRGQNVTFRCDPISEHNRLYWYRQTLGQGPEFLTYFQNEAQLEKSRLLSDRFSAERPKGSFSTLEIQRTEQGDSAMYLCASSLTYYEQYFGPGTRLTVT.

This clonotype has ten or more counts. The gene calls are TRBV10-3 and TRBJ2-1; D is unresolved. The CDR3 has 14 amino acids. Germline lookup yields CDR1 ENHRY and CDR2 SYGVKD. V shed 10 bases and J shed 5 bases, with 18 bases lying between them. The CDR3 here is CATNVGVVNNEQFF. As DNA, the CDR3 is TGTGCCACCAATGTAGGCGTCGTCAACAATGAGCAGTTCTTC.

This clonotype occurred once. The chain recombines TRBV24-1 with TRBJ2-1; TRBD2 might be the D (6 bases). CDR3 length equals 17 residues. The germline V gene has CDR1 KGHDR and CDR2 SFDVKD. Trimming cost V 0 bases and J 0 bases, with 11 bases left between them. The CDR3 here is CATSDLGGRGSYNEQFF. The DNA of the CDR3 is TGTGCCACCAGTGATTTGGGGGGGAGAGGCTCCTACAATGAGCAGTTCTTC.

This clonotype was counted only a few times. CDR3 sequence reads: CASSQQGPPYEQYF. CDR3 bases: TGTGCCAGCAGCCAGCAGGGACCCCCCTACGAGCAGTACTTC. The rearrangement joins TRBV7-2 to TRBJ2-7; D may match TRBD1 or TRBD2 (5 bases each). The CDR3 runs 14 residues. The germline CDR1 and CDR2 sequences are SGHTA and FQGNSA. V was trimmed by 5 bases and J by 2 bases, leaving 13 bases between them.

In its sample, this clonotype was seen once. The V and J genes are TRBV20-1 and TRBJ1-6; 8 bases are a match to TRBD1. With V trimmed by 8 bases and J by 9 bases, 12 bases remained unmatched. The CDR3 is 14 residues long. The germline V gene has CDR1 DFQATT and CDR2 SNEGSKA (reference sequence). The CDR3 loop is CSSAGTGPISPLHF. The CDR3 DNA sequence: TGCAGTTCCGCAGGGACAGGACCTATTTCACCCCTCCACTTT.

This clonotype was detected only a few times. V gene TRBV7-2 combines with J gene TRBJ2-1, with 11 bases aligning to TRBD2. Germline CDR1 reads SGHTA; CDR2 reads FQGNSA. CDR3 length equals 15 residues. V shed 1 base, J shed 15 bases, and the junction held 11 bases outside the gene matches. The CDR3 coding sequence is TGTGCCAGCAGCTTAGTGCTAGCGGGAGGCCCCCAGGGGTTCTTC. Its protein product is CASSLVLAGGPQGFF.

The chain uses TRBV18 and TRBJ2-7, with TRBD2 identical over 7 bases. The CDR3 covers 14 residues. Germline CDR1 is KGHSH and CDR2 is LQKENI. Trimming removed 6 bases from V and 2 bases from J; junction bases left unmatched: 7. The CDR3 bases are TGTGCCAGCTCCTCGGGGAGGGCTACCTACGAGCAGTACTTC. Translated, it gives CASSSGRATYEQYF.

This clonotype was counted ten times or more. The chain recombines TRBV4-3 with TRBJ2-5; 13 bases line up with TRBD2. The CDR3 has 14 residues. CDR1 is LGHNA, CDR2 YSLEER, per germline. V lost 5 bases to trimming and J lost 10 bases; unmatched junction nucleotides: 7. The CDR3 protein is CASSSGTSGIIQYF. For the CDR3, the DNA is TGCGCCAGCAGCTCGGGGACTAGCGGGATCATCCAGTACTTC.

The chain employs TRBV21-1 and TRBJ2-3; the table's D call of TRBD1 was not tested on the DNA. TRBV21-1 is flagged as a pseudogene. The CDR3 runs 14 residues. Here the CDR3 reads CASMGAYITDTQYF. The CDR3 bases are TGTGCCAGCATGGGGGCTTATATCACAGATACGCAGTATTTT.

This clonotype was observed a handful of times. In DNA, the CDR3 is TGTGCCAGCAGCTTATCCGGGACTAGCGCTTACGAGCAGTACTTC. This gives the protein CASSLSGTSAYEQYF. The V gene is TRBV7-2, the J gene TRBJ2-7, with 10 bases lining up with TRBD2. This CDR3 comprises 15 residues. From germline, CDR1 is SGHTA and CDR2 FQGNSA. V dropped 2 bases and J dropped 4; count of bases not matched to a gene: 5.

This clonotype was detected only a few times. This chain connects TRBV12-3 or TRBV12-4 to TRBJ1-4; no clear D. Deletions cut 4 bases from V and 8 bases from J, with 2 bases between. The CDR3 contains 10 residues. The CDR3 region has the DNA TGTGCCAGCAGTTGGGAAAAACTGTTTTTT. Protein sequence: CASSWEKLFF.

This clonotype appeared a few times. The chain couples TRBV20-1 to TRBJ2-3, with D maybe TRBD1 (6 bases). The CDR3 totals 14 residues. The germline V gene encodes CDR1 DFQATT and CDR2 SNEGSKA (reference sequence). V was clipped by 1 base and J by 4 bases, with 12 bases between them. Here the CDR3 DNA reads TGCAGTGCTAGAGTAACCAGGGGCGCAGATACGCAGTATTTT. Protein sequence: CSARVTRGADTQYF.

J is TRBJ2-7 and V is TRBV18; D might be TRBD1 or TRBD2, each matching 5 bases. Trimming shortened V by 6 bases and J by 3 bases, and 15 bases separated the two germline ends. Germline CDR1 and CDR2: KGHSH and LQKENI. This CDR3 contains 14 residues. CDR3: CASSLRDPDYEQYF. The CDR3 nucleotides read TGTGCCAGCTCCCTTCGGGACCCGGACTACGAGCAGTACTTC. Looking up the rest from reference TRBV18 and TRBJ2-7 gives the full variable domain: NAGVMQNPRHLVRRRGQEARLRCSPMKGHSHVYWYRQLPEEGLKFMVYLQKENIIDESGMPKERFSAEFPKEGPSILRIQQVVRGDSAAYFCASSLRDPDYEQYFGPGTRLTVT.